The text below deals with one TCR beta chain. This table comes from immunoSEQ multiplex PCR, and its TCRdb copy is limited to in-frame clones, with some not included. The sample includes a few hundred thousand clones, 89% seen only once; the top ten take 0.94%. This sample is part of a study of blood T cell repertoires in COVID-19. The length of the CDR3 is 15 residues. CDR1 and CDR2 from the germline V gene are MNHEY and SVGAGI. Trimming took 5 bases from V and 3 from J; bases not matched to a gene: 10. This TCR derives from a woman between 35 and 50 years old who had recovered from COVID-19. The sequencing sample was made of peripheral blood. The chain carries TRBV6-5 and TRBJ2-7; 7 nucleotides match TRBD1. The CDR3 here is CASSPRDSQNYEQYF. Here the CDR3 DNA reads TGTGCCAGCAGTCCCAGGGACAGTCAAAACTACGAGCAGTACTTC.